This section outlines one T cell receptor (beta chain) sequence together with its context. This clonotype has ten or more counts. The antigen it binds to is not known. The sample holds no much larger clone one base away, and base qualities are not on file. These data are taken from a study of human T cells and chemical hapten exposure (dated by TCRdb to about 2021). Background on the whole study: For sensitization, 2% DPC in acetone was applied to a 2 cm by 2 cm area of upper inner arm skin. Throughout the approximately 26-week study period, patients were also given weekly therapeutic DPC doses on the scalp. Patch tests used Finn chambers with 0.01% DPC on the upper back, scored after 6 days by International Contact Dermatitis Research Group standards. The mostly female patient cohort included alopecia areata with under or over 50% scalp involvement, alopecia totalis and alopecia universalis. The libraries were sequenced as a pool, and the TCR yield per sample differed mostly because of small variations in library volumes within the pool. The study tracked peripheral blood TCR repertoire changes in vivo during primary and secondary sensitization to the hapten diphenylcyclopropenone (DPC) in alopecia patients. Patient blood was sampled pre-sensitization (week 0) and at 2, 6 and about 24 weeks after DPC sensitization. Nearly 30 alopecia patients gave blood for TCR sequencing at one to four time points (pre-sensitization, 2, 6 and 24 weeks).

The cysteine opens and the phenylalanine closes a CDR3 of 12 amino acids. Only the CDR3 part of the read is kept: 36 bases, read in frame from the first base. For CDR1 and CDR2, the germline V gene (reference sequence) lists MNHEY and SMNVEV. Between the V and J ends, shortened by 6 bases and 10 bases respectively, the junction contains 12 bases. The library came from RACE. These reads were obtained on a NextSeq 500. During library preparation, unique molecular identifiers were attached to individual cDNA molecules so that TCRs could be counted quantitatively and reproducibly. Both TCR alpha and TCR beta chains were sequenced from each blood RNA sample. As for how the authors treated the data: Samples had a median of roughly 87,000 TCRs, with a range from about 23,224 to 750,000. The Decombinator software suite was used to annotate V, J and CDR3 in the TCR reads. For PS versus PT1 abundance plots, all samples were subsampled to the same number of TCRs (28,000). TCRs were defined as expanded if absent before sensitization and observed at least eight times at the 2-week time point. TCRdb reran the public reads through fastp at Q25 and MiXCR, keeping productive beta chains. Every distinct CDR3 protein forms one entry, paired with its most common genes and DNA. TCRdb assigned the V and J calls; the authors' analysis was not used. For this sample there are 28,000 or so distinct CDR3 sequences; 5% to 6.5% appear just once. 5.6% of the sample is in the top ten clones.

The time point label for this specimen denotes: patch test 3, about 24 weeks after DPC sensitization. In light of the paper, this sample's treatment or condition label describes: therapeutic diphenylcyclopropenone sensitization with weekly scalp DPC. Blood at each patch-test visit was drawn before the patch test was applied. Eligible patients were aged 18 to 70, diagnosed with alopecia, deemed suitable for DPC therapy, and excluded if pregnant. Total RNA was isolated from unfractionated whole blood collected in Tempus Blood RNA tubes. General study outcomes and caveats: After repeated subsampling, changes were observed in the strength of the expansion versus patch-test correlation and in the threshold at which the correlation became significant. Expanded TCRs formed significantly more large CDR3 similarity clusters than pre-sensitization or healthy control sets, consistent with antigen-driven responses. The number of PT1 expanded TCRs positively correlated with patch test score, significant at thresholds 8, 16 and 32 but not 4. DPC sensitization did not change how many TCRs were above 1 in 1000 frequency, and no evidence was found of alterations in global repertoire structure. Because all patients had alopecia, a presumed autoimmune disease, the immune response of the patients might differ from that of healthy individuals.

The chain joins TRBV27 to TRBJ1-4; TRBD1 is possibly the D segment (5 matching bases). Sequenced material: whole blood, taken in connection with sensitization to the hapten diphenylcyclopropenone (DPC). The sequence was collected from a man in his thirties or forties with alopecia areata. Some clones in this sample may be carry-over from other donors' samples. The DNA sequence is as follows: TGTGCCAGCAGGGGGGACGTTGGAAAACTGTTTTTT. It encodes CASRGDVGKLFF.